The source of this T cell receptor beta chain is a study of blood T cell repertoires in COVID-19. This CDR3 has 15 residues. V was clipped by 2 bases and J by 0 bases, with 10 bases between them. Germline values: CDR1 SGHTA, CDR2 FQGTGA. Authors' analysis steps: Cell counts per sample came from amplifying reference gene primers. Some clones are missing from TCRdb's copy, which holds only in-frame ones; the method was immunoSEQ multiplex PCR. The V and J calls and clone size are taken from that table; D and trimming were inferred from the DNA. The sample lists 100,000 to 150,000 clones, 85% to 90% occurring once. This clone is a singleton in its sample.

The rearrangement links TRBV7-3 to TRBJ1-1; unclear D gene. The sample consisted of peripheral blood. The source is a woman older than 75 with COVID-19, enrolled during active disease. The CDR3 nucleotides are TGTGCCAGCAGCTTAGGTTCCTCTATGAACACTGAAGCTTTCTTT. Residues: CASSLGSSMNTEAFF.